These T cell receptor beta chains were read from a single sample in a study of blood T cell repertoires in COVID-19. This table comes from immunoSEQ multiplex PCR, and its TCRdb copy is limited to in-frame clones, with some not included. The repertoire includes roughly 150,000 clones, about 80% of them detected once, and about 3.4% sits in the top ten. Input material: PBMCs or T cells enriched from blood (not recorded which). The receptor source for this set is a woman aged 55 to 70 who had recovered from COVID-19. The conserved cysteine and the conserved F or W are not part of the CDR3 here.

j_call,v_call,cdr3_aa
TRBJ1-2,TRBV4-1,ASSPSQGSFGYT
TRBJ1-1,TRBV3-1/TRBV3-2,ASSQDGQTEAF
TRBJ2-5,TRBV6-5,ASSRTGQETQY
TRBJ1-5,TRBV15,ATSRAWTGPNQPQH
TRBJ2-7,TRBV12-1,ASSLRNRAYEQY
TRBJ1-2,TRBV4-1,ASSLTGLYGYT
TRBJ1-2,TRBV9,ASSVYPGPVYGYT
TRBJ2-3,TRBV29-1,SVAHRTTTDTQY
TRBJ2-3,TRBV27,ASSAQDTQY
TRBJ1-3,TRBV11-3,ASSTGGAGNTIY
TRBJ2-2,TRBV11-1,ASSLAAGLGTGELF
TRBJ2-7,TRBV7-9,ASSPTGYSSYEQY
TRBJ2-7,TRBV5-1,ASSLTPLPGEQY
TRBJ1-1,TRBV14,ASSQERDTEAF
TRBJ2-5,TRBV7-8,ASSPNLDRGLKETQY
TRBJ1-3,TRBV9,ASSISPGNTIY
TRBJ2-1,TRBV3-1/TRBV3-2,ASSQDTGGTRYNEQF
TRBJ1-2,TRBV6-1,ASSDLSRDGYT
TRBJ1-3,TRBV7-9,ASSLVGQEAGNTIY
TRBJ2-7,TRBV18,ASLEGRDYEQY
TRBJ1-2,TRBV6-5,ASTFGQGNYGYT
TRBJ1-5,TRBV19,ATKTGGQPQH
TRBJ1-1,TRBV7-2,ASSPTPGTEAF
TRBJ1-2,TRBV6-4,ASSNDAGLYGYT
TRBJ1-6,TRBV18,ASSRDTVNSPLH
TRBJ2-3,TRBV7-6,ASSLPGDTQY
TRBJ1-2,TRBV6-5,ASSYVRTGGHYGYT
TRBJ2-2,TRBV11-2,ASSNRLAGGELF
TRBJ1-2,TRBV4-1,ASSQDLWRVDHYGYT
TRBJ1-5,TRBV24-1,ATSRGGASNQPQH
TRBJ1-2,TRBV5-1,ASSPGYGYT
TRBJ1-4,TRBV18,ASPKLIGQVNEKLF
TRBJ1-2,TRBV12-3/TRBV12-4,ASSLGQNYGYT
TRBJ1-2,TRBV24-1,ATTIGYT
TRBJ1-1,TRBV5-1,ASREGVNTEAF
TRBJ1-6,TRBV4-2,ASSQVGTVLNSPLH
TRBJ2-7,TRBV6-5,ASRAGTGTPYEQY
TRBJ1-2,TRBV7-2,ASSVIPGADGYT
TRBJ1-1,TRBV5-6,ASSLYTEAF
TRBJ1-1,TRBV5-1,ASSPGTLNTEAF
TRBJ2-1,TRBV13,ASSLDASGGADEQF
TRBJ1-2,TRBV5-1,ASSLAGEANYGYT
TRBJ1-3,TRBV3-1/TRBV3-2,ASSQDRGSGNTIY
TRBJ1-5,TRBV27,ASQRGGSNQPQH
TRBJ2-3,TRBV2,ASSEGQRTQY
TRBJ1-4,TRBV12-5,ASGLLGDTGREKLF